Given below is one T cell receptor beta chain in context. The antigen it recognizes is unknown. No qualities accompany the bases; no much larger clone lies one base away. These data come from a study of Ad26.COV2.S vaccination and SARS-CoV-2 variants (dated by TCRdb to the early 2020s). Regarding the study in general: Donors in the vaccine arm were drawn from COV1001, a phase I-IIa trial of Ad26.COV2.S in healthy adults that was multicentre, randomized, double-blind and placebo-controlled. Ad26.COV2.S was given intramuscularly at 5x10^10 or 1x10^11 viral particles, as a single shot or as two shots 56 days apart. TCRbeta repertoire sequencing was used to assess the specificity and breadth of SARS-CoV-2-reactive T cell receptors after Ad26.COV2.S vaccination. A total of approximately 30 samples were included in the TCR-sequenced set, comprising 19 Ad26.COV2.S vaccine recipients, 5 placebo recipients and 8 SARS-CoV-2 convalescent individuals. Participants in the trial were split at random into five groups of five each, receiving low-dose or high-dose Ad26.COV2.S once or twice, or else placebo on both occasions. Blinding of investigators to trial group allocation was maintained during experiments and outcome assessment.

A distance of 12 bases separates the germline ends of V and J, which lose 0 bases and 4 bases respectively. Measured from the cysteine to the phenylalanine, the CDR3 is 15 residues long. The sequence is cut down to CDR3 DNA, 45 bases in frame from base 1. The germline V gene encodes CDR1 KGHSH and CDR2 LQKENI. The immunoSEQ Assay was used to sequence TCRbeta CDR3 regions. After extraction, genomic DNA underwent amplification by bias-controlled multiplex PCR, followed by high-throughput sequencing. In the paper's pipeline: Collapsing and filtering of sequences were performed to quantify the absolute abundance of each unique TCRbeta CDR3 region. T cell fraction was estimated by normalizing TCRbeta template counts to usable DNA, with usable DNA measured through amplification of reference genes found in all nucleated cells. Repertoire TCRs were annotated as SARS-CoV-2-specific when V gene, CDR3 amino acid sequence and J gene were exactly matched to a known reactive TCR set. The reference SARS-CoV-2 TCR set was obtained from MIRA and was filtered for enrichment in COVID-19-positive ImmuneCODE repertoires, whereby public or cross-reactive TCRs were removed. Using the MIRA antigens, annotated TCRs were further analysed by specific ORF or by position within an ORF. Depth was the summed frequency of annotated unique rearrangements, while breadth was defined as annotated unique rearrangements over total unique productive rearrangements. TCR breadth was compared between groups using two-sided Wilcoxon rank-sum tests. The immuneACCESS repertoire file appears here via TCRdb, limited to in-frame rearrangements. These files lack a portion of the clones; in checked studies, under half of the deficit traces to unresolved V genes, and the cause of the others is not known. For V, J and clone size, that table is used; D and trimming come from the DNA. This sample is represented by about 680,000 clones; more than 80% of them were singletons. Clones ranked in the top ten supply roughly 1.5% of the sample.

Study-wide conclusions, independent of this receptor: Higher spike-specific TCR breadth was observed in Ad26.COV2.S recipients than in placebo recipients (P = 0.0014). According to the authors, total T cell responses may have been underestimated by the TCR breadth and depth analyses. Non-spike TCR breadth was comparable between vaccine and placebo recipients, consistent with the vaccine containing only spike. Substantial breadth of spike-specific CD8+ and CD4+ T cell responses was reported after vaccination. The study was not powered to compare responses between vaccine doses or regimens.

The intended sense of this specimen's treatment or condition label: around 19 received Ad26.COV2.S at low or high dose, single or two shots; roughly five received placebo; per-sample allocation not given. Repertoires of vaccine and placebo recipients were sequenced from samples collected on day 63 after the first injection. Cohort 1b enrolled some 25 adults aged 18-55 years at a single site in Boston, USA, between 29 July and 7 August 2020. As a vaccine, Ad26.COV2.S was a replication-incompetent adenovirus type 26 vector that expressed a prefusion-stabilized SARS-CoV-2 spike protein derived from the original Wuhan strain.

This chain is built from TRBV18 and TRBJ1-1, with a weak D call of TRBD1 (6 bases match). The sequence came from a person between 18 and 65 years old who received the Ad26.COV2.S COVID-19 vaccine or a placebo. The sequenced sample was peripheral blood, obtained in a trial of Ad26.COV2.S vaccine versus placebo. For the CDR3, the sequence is CASSPPHRASTEAFF. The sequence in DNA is TGTGCCAGCTCACCACCCCACAGGGCGAGCACTGAAGCTTTCTTT.